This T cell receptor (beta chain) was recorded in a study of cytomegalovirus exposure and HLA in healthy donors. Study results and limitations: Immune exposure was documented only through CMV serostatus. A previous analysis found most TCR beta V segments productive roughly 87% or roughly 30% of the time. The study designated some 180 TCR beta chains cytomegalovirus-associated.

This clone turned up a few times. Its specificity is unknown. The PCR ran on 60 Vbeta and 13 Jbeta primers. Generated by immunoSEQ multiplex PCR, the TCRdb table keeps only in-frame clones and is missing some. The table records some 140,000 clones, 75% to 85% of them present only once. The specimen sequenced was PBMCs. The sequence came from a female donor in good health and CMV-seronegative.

The CDR3 region is CASSRRTPKDTEAFF. The CDR3 DNA reads as TGTGCCAGCAGCCGCCGGACACCTAAGGATACTGAAGCTTTCTTT. The rearrangement uses TRBV2 and TRBJ1-1, with a weak D call TRBD1 (5 bases). CDR3 size: 15 residues. The germline V and J ends were trimmed by 6 bases and 5 bases, with 19 bases remaining between them. Germline V CDR1 and CDR2: SNHLY, FYNNEI. Variable domain in full (rest from reference TRBV2 and TRBJ1-1): EPEVTQTPSHQVTQMGQEVILRCVPISNHLYFYWYRQILGQKVEFLVSFYNNEISEKSEIFDDQFSVERPDGSNFTLKIRSTKLEDSAMYFCASSRRTPKDTEAFFGQGTRLTVV.